This paragraph covers one T cell receptor (beta chain) sequence. The sample originates from a study of blood T cell repertoires in COVID-19. TCRdb's copy holds only in-frame clones and misses some; the assay was immunoSEQ multiplex PCR. In the table there are about 96,000 clones, about 87% of which are singletons. The CDR3 is 16 residues long. J gave up 1 base and V 5 bases, and 9 bases lay outside the gene matches. CDR1 and CDR2 (germline): SGHNT, YYREEE (reference sequence). The rearrangement uses TRBV5-4 and TRBJ2-5; 9 bases agree with TRBD1. The receptor comes from a human donor with COVID-19, enrolled during active disease. The donor label of this sample is uncertain. Sample: peripheral blood. This CDR3 reads CASSSRTGALQETQYF. CDR3 in DNA: TGTGCCAGCAGTTCCCGGACAGGGGCCCTCCAAGAGACCCAGTACTTC.